Reported below is one T cell receptor (beta chain). These data originate in a study of blood T cell repertoires in COVID-19. Whole-study context: PBMCs, B-cell-depleted T cells, or T cells were the source of the cDNA or gDNA that made up the material.

The CDR3 consists of 12 residues. The V and J ends lost 3 bases and 5 bases respectively, with 8 bases between them. Germline V gene lookup returns CDR1 SGHDT and CDR2 YYEEEE. As handled by the study authors: Cell counts per sample came from amplifying reference gene primers. Using immunoSEQ multiplex PCR, the repertoire was profiled, and TCRdb retains in-frame clones only, with some absent. The DNA was the basis for D and trimming; V, J and clone size are from that table. Found here are more than 25,000 clones, roughly 83% of them singletons; the top ten hold approximately 9.4%. Material: peripheral blood. The source is an elderly man with active COVID-19. The chain joins TRBV5-6 to TRBJ2-5; D unclear. CDR3 loop: CASSWRRETQYF. The DNA for the CDR3 is TGTGCCAGCAGCTGGAGAAGGGAGACCCAGTACTTC.